This T cell receptor (beta chain) was retrieved from a study of patients and donors after allogeneic stem cell transplantation. This CDR3 is built from 14 residues. Germline V gene sequence: CDR1 SGHRS, CDR2 YFSETQ. The germline V and J ends were trimmed by 0 bases and 5 bases, with 6 bases remaining between them. TCRdb independently ran MiXCR on the RT-PCR reads; one entry per CDR3 protein. The sample has some 200,000 distinct CDR3 sequences; around 41% are singletons. Input material: blood, either unsorted or a sorted T cell fraction (not recorded which). The clonotype comes from a human donor who was either an allogeneic HSCT recipient or a stem cell or donor lymphocyte infusion donor (not recorded which). It is not recorded whose cells these are; they may come from a transplant donor. The V gene is TRBV5-1, the J gene TRBJ1-6; maybe TRBD1 (5 bases). CDR3 DNA: TGCGCCAGCAGCTTGGGACAGAATAATTCACCCCTCCACTTT. Translated: CASSLGQNNSPLHF.